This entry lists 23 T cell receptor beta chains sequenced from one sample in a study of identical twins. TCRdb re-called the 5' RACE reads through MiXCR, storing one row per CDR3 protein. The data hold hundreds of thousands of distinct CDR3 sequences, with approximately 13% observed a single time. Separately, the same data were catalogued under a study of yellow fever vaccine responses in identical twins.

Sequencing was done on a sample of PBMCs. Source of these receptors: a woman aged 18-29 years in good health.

CDR3: CAISYASGSEQYV. DNA of the CDR3: TGTGCCATCAGTTATGCCTCTGGTTCCGAGCAGTACGTC. The chain has TRBV10-3 and TRBJ2-7; D not resolved. V dropped 5 bases and J dropped 6 bases, with 14 bases sitting between them. The CDR3 runs to 13 residues. The germline gives CDR1 ENHRY, CDR2 SYGVKD.

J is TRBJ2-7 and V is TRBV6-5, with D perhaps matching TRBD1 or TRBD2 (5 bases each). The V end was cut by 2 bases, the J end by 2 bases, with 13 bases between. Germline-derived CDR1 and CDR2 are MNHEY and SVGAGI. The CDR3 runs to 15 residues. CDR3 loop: CASSYQRQGPYEQYF. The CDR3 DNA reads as TGTGCCAGCAGTTACCAGAGGCAGGGACCCTACGAGCAGTACTTC.

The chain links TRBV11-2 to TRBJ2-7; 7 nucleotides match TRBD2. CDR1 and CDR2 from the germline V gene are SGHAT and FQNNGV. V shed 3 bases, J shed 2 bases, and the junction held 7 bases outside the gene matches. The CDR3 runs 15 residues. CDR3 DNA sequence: TGTGCCAGCAGCTTCTCGACTGCGGGAGCCTACGAGCAGTACTTC. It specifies CASSFSTAGAYEQYF.

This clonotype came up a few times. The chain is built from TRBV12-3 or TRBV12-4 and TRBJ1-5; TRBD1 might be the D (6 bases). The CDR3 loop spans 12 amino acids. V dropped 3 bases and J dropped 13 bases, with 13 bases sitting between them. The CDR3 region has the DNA TGTGCCAGCAGTTTCGCCCGGGGGCCACAGCATTTT. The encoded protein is CASSFARGPQHF.

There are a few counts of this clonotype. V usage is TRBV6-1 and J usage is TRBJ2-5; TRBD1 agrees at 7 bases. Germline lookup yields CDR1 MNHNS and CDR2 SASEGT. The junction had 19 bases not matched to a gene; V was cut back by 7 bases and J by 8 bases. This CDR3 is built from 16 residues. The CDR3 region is CASTSFRDSKKRTQYF. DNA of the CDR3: TGTGCCAGCACCTCTTTCCGGGACAGCAAGAAGAGAACCCAGTACTTC.

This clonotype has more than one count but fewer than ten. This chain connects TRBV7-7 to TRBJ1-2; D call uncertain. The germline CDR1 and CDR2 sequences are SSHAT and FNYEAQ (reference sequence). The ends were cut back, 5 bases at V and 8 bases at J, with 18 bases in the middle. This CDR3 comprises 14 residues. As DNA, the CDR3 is TGTGCCAGCAGCCGGGAAGAGGGTTCCATGGGCTACACCTTC. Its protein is CASSREEGSMGYTF.

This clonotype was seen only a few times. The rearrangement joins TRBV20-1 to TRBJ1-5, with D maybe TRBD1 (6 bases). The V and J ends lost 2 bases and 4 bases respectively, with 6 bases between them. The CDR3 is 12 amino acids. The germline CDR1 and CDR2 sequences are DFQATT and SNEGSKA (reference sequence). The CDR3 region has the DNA TGCAGTGCTAGAAGGGGGAATCAGCCCCAGCATTTT. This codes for CSARRGNQPQHF.

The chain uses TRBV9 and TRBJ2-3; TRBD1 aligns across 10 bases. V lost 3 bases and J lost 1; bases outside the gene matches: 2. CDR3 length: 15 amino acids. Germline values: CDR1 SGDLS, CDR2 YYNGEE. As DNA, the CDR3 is TGTGCCAGCAGCGGGACAGGGGGTGGCACAGATACGCAGTATTTT. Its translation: CASSGTGGGTDTQYF. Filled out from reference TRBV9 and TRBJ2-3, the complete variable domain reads DSGVTQTPKHLITATGQRVTLRCSPRSGDLSVYWYQQSLDQGLQFLIQYYNGEERAKGNILERFSAQQFPDLHSELNLSSLELGDSALYFCASSGTGGGTDTQYFGPGTRLTVL.

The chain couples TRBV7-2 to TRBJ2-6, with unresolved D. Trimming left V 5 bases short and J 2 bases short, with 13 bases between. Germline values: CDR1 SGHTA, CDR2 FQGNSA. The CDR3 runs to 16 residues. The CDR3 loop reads CASSITEITGANVLTF. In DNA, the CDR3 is TGTGCCAGCAGCATTACAGAGATAACTGGGGCCAACGTCCTGACTTTC.

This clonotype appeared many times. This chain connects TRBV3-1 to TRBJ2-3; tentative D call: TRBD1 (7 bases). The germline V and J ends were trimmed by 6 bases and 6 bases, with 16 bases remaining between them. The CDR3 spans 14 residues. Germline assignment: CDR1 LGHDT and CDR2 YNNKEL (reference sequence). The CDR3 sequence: CASRQSTGRDTQYF. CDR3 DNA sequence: TGTGCCAGCAGACAGTCGACAGGGAGGGATACGCAGTATTTT.

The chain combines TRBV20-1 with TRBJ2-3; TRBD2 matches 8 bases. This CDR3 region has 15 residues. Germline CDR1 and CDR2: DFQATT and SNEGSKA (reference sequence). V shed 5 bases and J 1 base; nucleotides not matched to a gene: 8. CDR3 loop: CSAPQTSAGTDTQYF. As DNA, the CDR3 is TGCAGTGCTCCCCAGACTAGCGCCGGCACAGATACGCAGTATTTT.

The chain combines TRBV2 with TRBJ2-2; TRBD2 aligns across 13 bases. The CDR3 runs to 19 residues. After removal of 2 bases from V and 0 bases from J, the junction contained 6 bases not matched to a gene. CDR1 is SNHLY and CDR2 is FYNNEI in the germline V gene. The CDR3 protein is CASSELGLAGVANTGELFF. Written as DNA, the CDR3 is TGTGCCAGCAGTGAACTTGGACTAGCGGGAGTCGCGAACACCGGGGAGCTGTTTTTT.

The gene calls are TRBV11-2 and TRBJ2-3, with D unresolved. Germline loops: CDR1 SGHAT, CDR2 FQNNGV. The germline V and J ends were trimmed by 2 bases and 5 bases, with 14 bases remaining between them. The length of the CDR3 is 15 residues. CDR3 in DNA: TGTGCCAGCAGCTTACTTGGTAGCTCGGTAGATACGCAGTATTTT. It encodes CASSLLGSSVDTQYF. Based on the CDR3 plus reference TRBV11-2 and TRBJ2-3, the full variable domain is EAGVAQSPRYKIIEKRQSVAFWCNPISGHATLYWYQQILGQGPKLLIQFQNNGVVDDSQLPKDRFSAERLKGVDSTLKIQPAKLEDSAVYLCASSLLGSSVDTQYFGPGTRLTVL.

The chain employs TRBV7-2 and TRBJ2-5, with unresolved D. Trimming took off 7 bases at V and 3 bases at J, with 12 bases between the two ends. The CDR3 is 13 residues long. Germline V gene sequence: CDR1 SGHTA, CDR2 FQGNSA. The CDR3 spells CASTLVSKETQYF. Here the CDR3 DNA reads TGTGCCAGCACCCTAGTTTCAAAAGAGACCCAGTACTTC.

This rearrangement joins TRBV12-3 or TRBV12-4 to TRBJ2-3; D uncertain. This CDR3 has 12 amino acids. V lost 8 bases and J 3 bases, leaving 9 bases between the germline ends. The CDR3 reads CASCRITDTQYF. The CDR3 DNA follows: TGTGCCAGCTGTCGGATAACAGATACGCAGTATTTT.

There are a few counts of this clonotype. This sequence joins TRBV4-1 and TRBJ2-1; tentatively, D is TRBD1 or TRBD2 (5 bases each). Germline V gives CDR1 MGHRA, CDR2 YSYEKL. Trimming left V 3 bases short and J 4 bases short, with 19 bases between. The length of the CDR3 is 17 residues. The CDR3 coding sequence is TGCGCCAGCAGCCACAACTACCGGGACGGAAAATACAATGAGCAGTTCTTC. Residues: CASSHNYRDGKYNEQFF.

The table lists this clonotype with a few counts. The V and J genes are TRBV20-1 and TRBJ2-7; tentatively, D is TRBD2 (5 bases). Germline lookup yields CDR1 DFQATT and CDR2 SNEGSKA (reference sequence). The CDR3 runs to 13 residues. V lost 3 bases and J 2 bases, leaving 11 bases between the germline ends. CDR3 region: CSASRSGAYEQYF. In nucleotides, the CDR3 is TGCAGTGCTAGTCGATCCGGGGCCTACGAGCAGTACTTC.

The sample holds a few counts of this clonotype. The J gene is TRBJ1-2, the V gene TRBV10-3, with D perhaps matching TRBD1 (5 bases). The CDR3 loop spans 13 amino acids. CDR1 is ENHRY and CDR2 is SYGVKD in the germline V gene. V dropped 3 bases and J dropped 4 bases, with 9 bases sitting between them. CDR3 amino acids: CAISEDSSYGYTF. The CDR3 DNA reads TGTGCCATCAGTGAAGACAGTTCCTATGGCTACACCTTC.

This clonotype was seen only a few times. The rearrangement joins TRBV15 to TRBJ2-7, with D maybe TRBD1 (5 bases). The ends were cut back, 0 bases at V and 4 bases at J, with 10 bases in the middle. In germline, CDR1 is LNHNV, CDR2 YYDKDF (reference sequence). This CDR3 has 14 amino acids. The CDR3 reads CATSRDKGWYEQYF. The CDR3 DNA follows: TGTGCCACCAGCAGAGACAAGGGGTGGTACGAGCAGTACTTC.

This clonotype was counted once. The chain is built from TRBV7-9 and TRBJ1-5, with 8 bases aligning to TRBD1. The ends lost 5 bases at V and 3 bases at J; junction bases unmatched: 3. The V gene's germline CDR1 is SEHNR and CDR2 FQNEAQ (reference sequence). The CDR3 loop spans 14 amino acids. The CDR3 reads CASSLQGDNQPQHF. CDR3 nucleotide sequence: TGTGCCAGCAGCCTACAGGGGGACAATCAGCCCCAGCATTTT.

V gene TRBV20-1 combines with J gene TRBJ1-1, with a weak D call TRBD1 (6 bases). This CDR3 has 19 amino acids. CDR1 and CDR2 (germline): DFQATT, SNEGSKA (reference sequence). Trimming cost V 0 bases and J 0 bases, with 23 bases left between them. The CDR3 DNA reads TGCAGTGCTAGAGATCTCAAGCGGACAGTTTCGGGATTGAACACTGAAGCTTTCTTT. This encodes CSARDLKRTVSGLNTEAFF.

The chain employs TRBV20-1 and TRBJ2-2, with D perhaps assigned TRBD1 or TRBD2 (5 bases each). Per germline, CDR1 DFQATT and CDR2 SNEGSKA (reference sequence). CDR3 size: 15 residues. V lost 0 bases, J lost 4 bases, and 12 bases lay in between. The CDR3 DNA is TGCAGTGCTAGAGATGGGGCCGGGATCACCGGGGAGCTGTTTTTT. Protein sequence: CSARDGAGITGELFF.

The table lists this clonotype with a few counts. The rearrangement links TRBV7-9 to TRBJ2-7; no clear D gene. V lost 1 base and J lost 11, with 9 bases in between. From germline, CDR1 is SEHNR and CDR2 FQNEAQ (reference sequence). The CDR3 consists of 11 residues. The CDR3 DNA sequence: TGTGCCAGCAGCTTAGATGGGCAAGAGTACTTC. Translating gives CASSLDGQEYF. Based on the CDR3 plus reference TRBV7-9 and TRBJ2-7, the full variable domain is DTGVSQNPRHKITKRGQNVTFRCDPISEHNRLYWYRQTLGQGPEFLTYFQNEAQLEKSRLLSDRFSAERPKGSFSTLEIQRTEQGDSAMYLCASSLDGQEYFGPGTRLTVT.